Listed here are 14 T cell receptor beta chains from one sample, sequenced in a study of cytomegalovirus exposure and HLA in healthy donors. The PCR used 60 Vbeta and 13 Jbeta primers. The table came from immunoSEQ multiplex PCR; TCRdb's copy has only in-frame clones and leaves some out. The sample consists of about 300,000 clones, 86% of them appearing once. Sequencing was performed on PBMCs. The receptors here all came from a man aged 40-55 years in good health and CMV-seropositive.

The chain links TRBV19 to TRBJ2-1; no reliable D call. CDR1 is LNHDA, CDR2 SQIVND, per germline (reference sequence). There are 13 residues in the CDR3. Trimming took 3 bases from V and 6 from J, leaving 9 bases between them. CDR3 protein: CASSITTGNEQFF. The CDR3 coding sequence is TGTGCCAGTAGTATTACTACTGGCAATGAGCAGTTCTTC. The full variable domain, in which reference TRBV19 and TRBJ2-1 provide the parts outside the CDR3, is DGGITQSPKYLFRKEGQNVTLSCEQNLNHDAMYWYRQDPGQGLRLIYYSQIVNDFQKGDIAEGYSVSREKKESFPLTVTSAQKNPTAFYLCASSITTGNEQFFGPGTRLTVL.

The J gene is TRBJ2-5, the V gene TRBV6-6; D is perhaps TRBD1 (6 bases). The V gene's germline CDR1 is MNHNY and CDR2 SVGAGI (reference sequence). V lost 2 bases and J lost 7, with 14 bases in between. There are 14 residues in the CDR3. The CDR3 protein is CASSYGDTGGTQYF. The CDR3, as DNA: TGTGCCAGCAGTTACGGGGACACCGGCGGGACCCAGTACTTC.

The genes are TRBV2 and TRBJ1-2; 7 bases are a match to TRBD1. Trimming removed 4 bases from V and 2 bases from J; junction bases left unmatched: 4. The germline V gene encodes CDR1 SNHLY and CDR2 FYNNEI. The CDR3 totals 14 residues. The CDR3 coding sequence is TGTGCCAGCAGTGTGCAGGGGGTAAACTATGGCTACACCTTC. Translating gives CASSVQGVNYGYTF.

The genes are TRBV4-3 and TRBJ2-1; 8 nucleotides line up with TRBD2. Germline V lookup: CDR1 LGHNA, CDR2 YSLEER. Losses at the gene ends were 0 bases for V and 3 bases for J; bases not matched to a gene: 10. There are 18 residues in the CDR3. Here the CDR3 DNA reads TGCGCCAGCAGCCAAGATCATAACGGGGGGGTATTCTACAATGAGCAGTTCTTC. It encodes CASSQDHNGGVFYNEQFF.

This chain uses TRBV4-3 with TRBJ2-7; TRBD1 matches at 10 bases. Germline-derived CDR1 and CDR2 are LGHNA and YSLEER. The CDR3 extends over 14 amino acids. Trimming took 8 bases from V and 5 from J; bases not matched to a gene: 9. The CDR3 spells CASGNDRGHHEQYF. CDR3 in DNA: TGCGCCAGCGGGAACGACAGGGGGCACCACGAGCAGTACTTC.

This clone appeared a single time. The chain is built from TRBV18 and TRBJ1-3, with unresolved D. The CDR3 runs 15 residues. V was clipped by 1 base and J by 0 bases, with 7 bases between them. The germline gives CDR1 KGHSH, CDR2 LQKENI. In DNA form, the CDR3 reads TGTGCCAGCTCACCACTCCTGGCCTCTGGAAACACCATATATTTT. Translating gives CASSPLLASGNTIYF.

Concerning this clone itself: This sample includes further DNA sequences coding for the same CDR3. This chain connects TRBV4-1 to TRBJ2-7; 7 nucleotides align to TRBD2. Germline V CDR1 and CDR2: MGHRA, YSYEKL. After removal of 1 base from V and 4 bases from J, the junction contained 1 base not matched to a gene. The CDR3 runs to 13 residues. CDR3 loop: CASSQGGGYEQYF. The DNA of the CDR3 is TGCGCCAGCAGCCAAGGGGGGGGGTACGAGCAGTACTTC.

V usage is TRBV28 and J usage is TRBJ1-1; possible D gene TRBD1, 6 bases. V was shortened by 7 bases and J by 2 bases, with 14 bases between the two germline ends. Germline-derived CDR1 and CDR2 are MDHEN and SYDVKM. The CDR3 runs to 14 residues. The CDR3 nucleotides are TGTGCCAGCAATAACGGACAGATAAACACTGAAGCTTTCTTT. As protein: CASNNGQINTEAFF.

This chain connects TRBV28 to TRBJ2-7; a weak D match, TRBD2 (6 bases). The germline CDR1 and CDR2 sequences are MDHEN and SYDVKM. The ends were cut back, 2 bases at V and 0 bases at J, with 17 bases in the middle. This CDR3 contains 17 residues. CDR3 region: CASSLGWSGLSSYEQYF. The CDR3 nucleotides are TGTGCCAGCAGTTTAGGGTGGAGCGGGTTAAGCTCCTACGAGCAGTACTTC.

The rearrangement links TRBV28 to TRBJ2-1, with 14 positions matching TRBD2. With V trimmed by 4 bases and J by 4 bases, 3 bases remained unmatched. The CDR3 extends over 16 amino acids. The germline gives CDR1 MDHEN, CDR2 SYDVKM. CDR3 sequence (DNA): TGTGCCAGCAGTTCCCGACTAGCGGGGGGGTACAATGAGCAGTTCTTC. Protein: CASSSRLAGGYNEQFF. The full variable domain, in which reference TRBV28 and TRBJ2-1 provide the parts outside the CDR3, is DVKVTQSSRYLVKRTGEKVFLECVQDMDHENMFWYRQDPGLGLRLIYFSYDVKMKEKGDIPEGYSVSREKKERFSLILESASTNQTSMYLCASSSRLAGGYNEQFFGPGTRLTVL.

The gene calls are TRBV5-5 and TRBJ1-5; D call uncertain. Per germline, CDR1 SGHKS and CDR2 YYEKEE (reference sequence). The CDR3 spans 14 residues. V was clipped by 2 bases and J by 5 bases, with 11 bases between them. For the CDR3, the DNA is TGTGCCAGCAGCTTTACAGCTATTTATCAGCCCCAGCATTTT. Translated, it gives CASSFTAIYQPQHF.

In the case of this clone: One end of the junction does not line up with germline, which may come from a read error. The chain carries TRBV7-9 and TRBJ1-1; 8 positions match TRBD1. CDR3 length equals 17 residues. The germline gives CDR1 SEHNR, CDR2 FQNEAQ (reference sequence). The CDR3 spells CSSGPGGGGIRNTEAFF. The CDR3, as DNA: TGTTCCAGCGGACCAGGGGGCGGAGGGATCAGGAACACTGAAGCTTTCTTT.

The chain is built from TRBV9 and TRBJ2-5; D may be TRBD2 (5 bases). This CDR3 spans 16 amino acids. The V gene's germline CDR1 is SGDLS and CDR2 YYNGEE. V was shortened by 0 bases and J by 1 base, with 13 bases between the two germline ends. CDR3 nucleotides: TGTGCCAGCAGCGTAGCTACGAGGGCGACCCAAGAGACCCAGTACTTC. Residues: CASSVATRATQETQYF.

The chain recombines TRBV18 with TRBJ1-5; 8 bases map to TRBD1. This CDR3 is 14 amino acids long. Germline V lookup: CDR1 KGHSH, CDR2 LQKENI. V was clipped by 6 bases and J by 3 bases; unmatched bases: 4. CDR3 sequence (DNA): TGTGCCAGCTCGAAGGACAGGGACAATCAGCCCCAGCATTTT. Translating gives CASSKDRDNQPQHF.